These 21 T cell receptor beta chains were all obtained from the same sample, sequenced in a study of molecular identifiers for immune sequencing clone quantification. TCRdb reanalysed the PCR reads using MiXCR and keeps one entry per CDR3 protein. Of tens of thousands of distinct CDR3 sequences in the sample, around a quarter were seen once. What was sequenced was naive CD8+ T cells from blood, with Jurkat cell RNA spiked in. Subset reported: FACS-sorted CD8+CD4-CCR7+CD45RA+ naive T cells. The source is a human donor in good health. Some libraries in this study had Jurkat cell RNA spiked in.

This clonotype was observed at least ten times. V and J are TRBV19 and TRBJ1-1; D is possibly TRBD1 (5 bases). V was pared by 10 bases and J by 4 bases, with 19 bases between. The CDR3 has 14 amino acids. CDR1 is LNHDA, CDR2 SQIVND, per germline (reference sequence). The CDR3 DNA is TGTGCCACCACCCCCCAGGGAATGAGCACTGAAGCTTTCTTT. This codes for CATTPQGMSTEAFF.

With regard to this clonotype: A clone one base away is much larger, so this may be a read error. This chain uses TRBV28 with TRBJ1-5, with TRBD1 matching over 7 bases. The CDR3 runs 14 residues. V lost 6 bases, J lost 7 bases, and 9 bases stayed unmatched. The germline CDR1 and CDR2 sequences are MDHEN and SYDVKM. The CDR3 nucleotides read TGTGCCAGCAGCGCCGACAGGGTGAGGCAGCCCCAGCATTTT. Protein sequence: CASSADRVRQPQHF.

Comment on this clonotype: This may be a read error: a much more frequent sequence differs by one nucleotide. The chain recombines TRBV29-1 with TRBJ2-5; TRBD2 matches at 9 bases. The CDR3 loop spans 15 amino acids. The junction had 12 bases not matched to a gene; V was cut back by 3 bases and J by 7 bases. In germline, CDR1 is SQVTM, CDR2 ANQGSEA. CDR3 nucleotide sequence: TGCAGCGTTGAGACATTAGCGGGAGAGGTAGGGACCCAGTACTTC. This encodes CSVETLAGEVGTQYF.

In its sample, this clonotype was seen many times. The V call is TRBV20-1, the J call TRBJ1-1; D gene ambiguous. The CDR3 totals 13 residues. The germline V and J ends were trimmed by 2 bases and 7 bases, with 14 bases remaining between them. Looked up from germline, CDR1 is DFQATT and CDR2 is SNEGSKA (reference sequence). The CDR3 nucleotides are TGCAGTGCTAGATCCTCCATCGTTGGTGAAGCTTTCTTT. It translates to CSARSSIVGEAFF.

This clonotype has at least ten counts. J is TRBJ1-1 and V is TRBV11-2, with a tentative D call TRBD1 (5 bases). CDR1 is SGHAT, CDR2 FQNNGV, per germline. The CDR3 consists of 19 residues. The V end lost 3 bases, the J end lost 0 bases, and 23 bases lay between the germline ends. CDR3 loop: CASSLIFGAALNMNTEAFF. The CDR3 bases are TGTGCCAGCAGCTTGATTTTCGGGGCCGCCTTAAATATGAACACTGAAGCTTTCTTT.

A few counts support this clonotype. This CDR3 fails to terminate in the conserved phenylalanine or tryptophan, so it likely reflects a read error. The chain has TRBV19 and TRBJ2-2; D is ambiguous. Between the trimmed V and J ends, which lost 1 base and 7 bases, there was a span of 4 bases. This CDR3 contains 12 residues. Germline V gene data show CDR1 as LNHDA and CDR2 as SQIVND (reference sequence). In nucleotides, the CDR3 is TGTGCCAGTAGTATAGGTCACGGGGAGCTGTTTTTG. The encoded protein is CASSIGHGELFL.

The chain employs TRBV7-9 and TRBJ2-1, with 7 bases lining up with TRBD1. This CDR3 is 15 amino acids long. Germline V gene data show CDR1 as SEHNR and CDR2 as FQNEAQ (reference sequence). V dropped 5 bases and J dropped 1; count of bases not matched to a gene: 5. The CDR3 coding sequence is TGTGCCAGCAGCGCAGACAGGGTTTCCTACAATGAGCAGTTCTTC. This encodes CASSADRVSYNEQFF.

This clonotype has only a few counts. The chain couples TRBV4-3 to TRBJ1-1; no firm D call. This CDR3 comprises 13 residues. V was clipped by 2 bases and J by 4 bases, with 8 bases between them. Germline V gene lookup returns CDR1 LGHNA and CDR2 YSLEER. CDR3 nucleotides: TGCGCCAGCAGCCAATCGCTGGGCACTGAAGCTTTCTTT. This translates into CASSQSLGTEAFF.

This clonotype was recorded a few times. One junction end disagrees with the germline gene, perhaps due to a read error. The chain links TRBV10-3 to TRBJ2-1; perhaps D is TRBD1 or TRBD2 (5 bases each). This CDR3 contains 11 residues. CDR1 is ENHRY and CDR2 is SYGVKD in the germline V gene. The CDR3 loop is CAISESGERFF. The CDR3 bases are TGTGCCATCAGTGAGTCGGGGGAGCGGTTCTTC.

This clonotype was seen many times. V and J are TRBV4-3 and TRBJ2-1; possible D gene TRBD2, 6 bases. Germline loops: CDR1 LGHNA, CDR2 YSLEER. V was trimmed by 3 bases and J by 4 bases, leaving 13 bases between them. The CDR3 is 15 residues long. The CDR3 DNA reads TGCGCCAGCAGCCAGAATAGCGGAGTATACAATGAGCAGTTCTTC. Amino acid sequence: CASSQNSGVYNEQFF.

This clonotype was seen ten or more times. The V call is TRBV19, the J call TRBJ2-7; the D is unclear. The CDR3 covers 14 residues. V was trimmed by 3 bases and J by 7 bases, leaving 16 bases between them. CDR1 and CDR2 (germline): LNHDA, SQIVND (reference sequence). In nucleotides, the CDR3 is TGTGCCAGTAGTATGGCGGCCCTTGGGTGGGAGCAGTACTTC. This sequence encodes CASSMAALGWEQYF. The whole variable domain, filled in from reference TRBV19 and TRBJ2-7, reads DGGITQSPKYLFRKEGQNVTLSCEQNLNHDAMYWYRQDPGQGLRLIYYSQIVNDFQKGDIAEGYSVSREKKESFPLTVTSAQKNPTAFYLCASSMAALGWEQYFGPGTRLTVT.

This clonotype appeared many times. As DNA, the CDR3 is TGTGCTAGTGGTTTGTGGAGGGGCGGGCAGGATACGCAGTATTTT. It yields the protein CASGLWRGGQDTQYF. The chain uses TRBV12-5 and TRBJ2-3, with D possibly matching TRBD2 (6 bases). CDR1 and CDR2 from the germline V gene are LGHNT and FRNRAP. The CDR3 loop spans 15 amino acids. V was trimmed by 2 bases and J by 6 bases, leaving 15 bases between them.

This clonotype has a count of ten or more. This rearrangement joins TRBV6-5 to TRBJ2-7; D is unclear. V was shortened by 0 bases and J by 0 bases, with 3 bases between the two germline ends. There are 13 residues in the CDR3. Germline assignment: CDR1 MNHEY and CDR2 SVGAGI. The CDR3 nucleotides read TGTGCCAGCAGTTACTCGGCCTCCTACGAGCAGTACTTC. It yields the protein CASSYSASYEQYF.

This clonotype has ten or more counts. The chain has TRBV4-3 and TRBJ1-1; TRBD1 might be the D (6 bases). The germline CDR1 and CDR2 sequences are LGHNA and YSLEER. The V end lost 0 bases, the J end lost 5 bases, and 16 bases lay between the germline ends. The CDR3 extends over 16 amino acids. CDR3 loop: CASSQDLRGGLTEAFF. DNA for the CDR3: TGCGCCAGCAGCCAAGATCTTCGCGGGGGGCTTACTGAAGCTTTCTTT.

CDR3 loop: CASSEEVNRGYNEQFF. As DNA, the CDR3 is TGTGCCAGCAGTGAAGAAGTGAATCGGGGGTACAATGAGCAGTTCTTC. The chain couples TRBV6-1 to TRBJ2-1; D may be TRBD2 (6 bases). This CDR3 spans 16 amino acids. Germline values: CDR1 MNHNS, CDR2 SASEGT. The V gene lost 1 base and the J gene lost 4 bases, with 14 bases spanning the gap.

The chain uses TRBV2 and TRBJ2-3; 13 nucleotides align to TRBD2. CDR3 length equals 16 residues. J lost 2 bases, V lost 5 bases, and 4 bases had no gene match. Per germline, CDR1 SNHLY and CDR2 FYNNEI. The CDR3 nucleotides are TGTGCCAGCAGTCCCGGGACTAGCGGGAACACAGATACGCAGTATTTT. Protein product: CASSPGTSGNTDTQYF.

V and J are TRBV29-1 and TRBJ1-2; TRBD1 aligns across 10 bases. V shed 7 bases and J 5 bases; nucleotides not matched to a gene: 7. Germline CDR1 reads SQVTM; CDR2 reads ANQGSEA. The CDR3 is 13 residues long. The DNA of the CDR3 is TGCAGCGCTTCCGGGACAGGGGTTTATGGCTACACCTTC. Its translation is CSASGTGVYGYTF. Full variable domain (remainder filled in from reference TRBV29-1 and TRBJ1-2): SAVISQKPSRDICQRGTSLTIQCQVDSQVTMMFWYRQQPGQSLTLIATANQGSEATYESGFVIDKFPISRPNLTFSTLTVSNMSPEDSSIYLCSASGTGVYGYTFGSGTRLTVV.

Worth noting for this clonotype: A much larger clone differs by one base, so this may be a read error. This sequence joins TRBV7-8 and TRBJ1-1; no clear D gene. Trimming removed 2 bases from V and 5 bases from J, with 9 bases in between. CDR3 length equals 13 residues. Germline values: CDR1 SGHVS, CDR2 FQNEAQ. CDR3 amino acids: CASSLRWGTEAFF. Here the CDR3 DNA reads TGTGCCAGCAGCTTACGCTGGGGAACTGAAGCTTTCTTT.

This clonotype has a count of ten or more. The rearrangement uses TRBV12-3 or TRBV12-4 and TRBJ1-1, with D maybe TRBD1 (6 bases). V lost 6 bases and J lost 11, with 19 bases in between. The CDR3 loop spans 13 amino acids. CDR3 sequence reads: CASSLGRGQAAFF. The CDR3 nucleotides are TGTGCCAGCAGCCTTGGACGGGGACAAGCGGCTTTCTTT.

This clonotype was observed at least ten times. The V call is TRBV2, the J call TRBJ1-1, with D unresolved. The V gene lost 6 bases and the J gene lost 0 bases, with 5 bases spanning the gap. In germline, CDR1 is SNHLY, CDR2 FYNNEI. The CDR3 covers 12 residues. The CDR3 here is CASSPMNTEAFF. Written as DNA, the CDR3 is TGTGCCAGCAGCCCGATGAACACTGAAGCTTTCTTT.

This clonotype was seen at least ten times. V is TRBV5-6 and J is TRBJ2-7; D remains ambiguous. The CDR3 runs 12 residues. V lost 3 bases to trimming and J lost 3 bases, with 7 bases between them. Germline CDR1 and CDR2: SGHDT and YYEEEE. The CDR3: CASSSGGYEQYF. The CDR3 DNA is TGTGCCAGCAGCTCCGGCGGCTACGAGCAGTACTTC.